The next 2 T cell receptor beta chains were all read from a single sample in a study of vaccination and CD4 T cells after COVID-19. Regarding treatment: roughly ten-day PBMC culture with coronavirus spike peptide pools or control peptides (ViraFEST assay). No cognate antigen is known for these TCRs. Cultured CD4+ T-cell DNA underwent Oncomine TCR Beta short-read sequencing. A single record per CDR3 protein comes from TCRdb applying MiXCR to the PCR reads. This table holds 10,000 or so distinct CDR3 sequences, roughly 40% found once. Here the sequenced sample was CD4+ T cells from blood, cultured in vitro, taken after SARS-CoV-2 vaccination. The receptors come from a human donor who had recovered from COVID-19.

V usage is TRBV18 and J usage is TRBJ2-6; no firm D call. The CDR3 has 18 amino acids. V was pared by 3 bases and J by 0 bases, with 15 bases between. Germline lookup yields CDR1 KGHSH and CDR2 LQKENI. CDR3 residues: CASSPQVPRNSGANVLTF. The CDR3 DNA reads TGTGCCAGCTCACCCCAGGTCCCCCGAAACTCTGGGGCCAACGTCCTGACTTTC. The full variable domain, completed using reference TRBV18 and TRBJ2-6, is NAGVMQNPRHLVRRRGQEARLRCSPMKGHSHVYWYRQLPEEGLKFMVYLQKENIIDESGMPKERFSAEFPKEGPSILRIQQVVRGDSAAYFCASSPQVPRNSGANVLTFGAGSRLTVL.

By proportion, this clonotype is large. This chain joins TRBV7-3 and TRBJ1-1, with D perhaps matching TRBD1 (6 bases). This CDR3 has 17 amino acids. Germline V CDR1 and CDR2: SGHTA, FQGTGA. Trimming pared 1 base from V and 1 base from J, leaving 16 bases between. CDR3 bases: TGTGCCAGCAGCTTAAGGGGACAAGGGCGAGGGAACACTGAAGCTTTCTTT. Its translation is CASSLRGQGRGNTEAFF.